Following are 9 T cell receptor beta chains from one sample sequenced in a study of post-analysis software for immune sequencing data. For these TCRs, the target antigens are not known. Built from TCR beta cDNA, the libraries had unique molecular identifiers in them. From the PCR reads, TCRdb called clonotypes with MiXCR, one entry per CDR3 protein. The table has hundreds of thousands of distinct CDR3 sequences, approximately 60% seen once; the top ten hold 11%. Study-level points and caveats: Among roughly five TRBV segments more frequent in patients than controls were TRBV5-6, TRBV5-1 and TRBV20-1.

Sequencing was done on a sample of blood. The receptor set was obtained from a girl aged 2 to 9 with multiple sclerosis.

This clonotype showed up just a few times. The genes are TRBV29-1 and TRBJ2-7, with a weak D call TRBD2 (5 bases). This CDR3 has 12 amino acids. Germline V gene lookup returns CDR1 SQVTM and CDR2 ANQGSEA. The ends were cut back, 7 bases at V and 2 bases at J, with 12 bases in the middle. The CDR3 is CSAVRGPYEQYF. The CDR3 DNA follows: TGCAGCGCCGTTCGGGGTCCCTACGAGCAGTACTTC.

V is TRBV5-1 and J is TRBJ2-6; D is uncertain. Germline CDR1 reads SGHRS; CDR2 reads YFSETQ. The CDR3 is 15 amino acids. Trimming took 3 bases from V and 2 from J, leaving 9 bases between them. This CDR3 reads CASSSPSAGANVLTF. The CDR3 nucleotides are TGCGCCAGCAGCTCCCCTTCGGCTGGGGCCAACGTCCTGACTTTC.

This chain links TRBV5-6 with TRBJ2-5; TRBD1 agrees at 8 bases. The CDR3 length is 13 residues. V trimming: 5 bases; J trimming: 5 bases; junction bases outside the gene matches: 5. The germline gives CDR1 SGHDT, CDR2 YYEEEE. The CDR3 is CASRLTGAETQYF. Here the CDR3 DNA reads TGTGCCAGCAGACTGACAGGGGCGGAGACCCAGTACTTC.

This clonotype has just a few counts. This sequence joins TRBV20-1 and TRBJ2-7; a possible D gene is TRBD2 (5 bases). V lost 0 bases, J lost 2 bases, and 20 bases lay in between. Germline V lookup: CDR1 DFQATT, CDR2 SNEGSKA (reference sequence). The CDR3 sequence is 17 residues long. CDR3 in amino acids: CSARDVRTPQITYEQYF. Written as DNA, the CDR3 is TGCAGTGCTAGAGATGTTCGGACTCCTCAGATAACCTACGAGCAGTACTTC.

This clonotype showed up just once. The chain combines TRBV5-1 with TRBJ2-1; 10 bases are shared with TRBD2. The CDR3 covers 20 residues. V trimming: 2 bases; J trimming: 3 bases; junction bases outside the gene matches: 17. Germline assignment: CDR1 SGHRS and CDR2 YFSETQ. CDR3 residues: CASSLAGGPVGVGFYNEQFF. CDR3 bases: TGCGCCAGCAGCTTAGCGGGAGGGCCTGTGGGTGTAGGATTCTACAATGAGCAGTTCTTC.

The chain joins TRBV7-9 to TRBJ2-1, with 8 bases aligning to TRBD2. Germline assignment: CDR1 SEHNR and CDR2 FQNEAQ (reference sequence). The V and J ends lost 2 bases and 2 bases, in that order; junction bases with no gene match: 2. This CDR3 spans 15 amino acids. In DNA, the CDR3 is TGTGCCAGCAGCTTATCACTAGCGGCCTACAATGAGCAGTTCTTC. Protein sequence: CASSLSLAAYNEQFF.

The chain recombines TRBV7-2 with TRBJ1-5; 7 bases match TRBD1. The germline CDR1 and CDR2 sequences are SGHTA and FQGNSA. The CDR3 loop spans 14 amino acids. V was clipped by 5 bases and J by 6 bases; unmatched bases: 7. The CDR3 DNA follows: TGTGCCAGCAGCCCAACGGCAGGGGGTCAGCCCCAGCATTTT. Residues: CASSPTAGGQPQHF.

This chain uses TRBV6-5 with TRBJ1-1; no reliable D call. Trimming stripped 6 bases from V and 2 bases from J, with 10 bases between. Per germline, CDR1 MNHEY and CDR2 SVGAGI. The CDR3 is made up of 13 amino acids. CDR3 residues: CASRYWGNTEAFF. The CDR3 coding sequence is TGTGCCAGCAGGTATTGGGGAAACACTGAAGCTTTCTTT.

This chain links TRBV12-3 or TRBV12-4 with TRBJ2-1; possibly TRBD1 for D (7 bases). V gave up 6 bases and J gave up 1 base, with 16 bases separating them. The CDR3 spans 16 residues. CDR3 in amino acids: CASRPTGDWSYNEQFF. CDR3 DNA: TGTGCCAGCAGGCCAACAGGGGACTGGTCCTACAATGAGCAGTTCTTC.